One sample yielded the 4 T cell receptor beta chains listed below, sequenced in a study of shared T cell receptors in the human thymus. Only in-frame clones appear in the TCRdb table, and some are missing; sequencing was by immunoSEQ multiplex PCR. The sample has about 730,000 clones, 70% to 90% seen once. This sample was shared with a second study, whose subject was human thymus T cells.

Specimen: thymocytes. These receptors were obtained from a girl under three years old with a congenital heart defect.

This clone was seen once. The chain employs TRBV19 and TRBJ1-3; 8 bases line up with TRBD1. There are 14 residues in the CDR3. Germline trimming cut 5 bases from V and 0 bases from J; bases unmatched to any gene: 0. The germline V gene has CDR1 LNHDA and CDR2 SQIVND (reference sequence). The CDR3 DNA sequence: TGTGCCAGTAGTCAGGGGGCCTCTGGAAACACCATATATTTT. Encoded protein: CASSQGASGNTIYF.

This chain uses TRBV7-6 with TRBJ2-7; D is ambiguous. CDR1 is SGHVS and CDR2 is FNYEAQ in the germline V gene. V gave up 5 bases and J gave up 5 bases, with 13 bases separating them. CDR3 size: 13 residues. CDR3 sequence (DNA): TGTGCCAGCAGCCCGACCCCGGGTAACGAGCAGTACTTC. Translated, it gives CASSPTPGNEQYF.

This chain connects TRBV7-6 to TRBJ2-1; TRBD2 agrees at 14 bases. Per germline, CDR1 SGHVS and CDR2 FNYEAQ. The CDR3 covers 16 residues. Trimming removed 6 bases from V and 6 bases from J; junction bases left unmatched: 7. CDR3 bases: TGTGCCAGCAGGCCACGACTAGCGGGGGGGGTCAATGAGCAGTTCTTC. It is translated as CASRPRLAGGVNEQFF.

The CDR3 here is CASSPYRDPPLNEKLFF. CDR3 in DNA: TGTGCCAGCAGCCCATACAGGGACCCTCCCCTTAATGAAAAACTGTTTTTT. The chain has TRBV11-2 and TRBJ1-4, with D perhaps TRBD1 (6 bases). V lost 5 bases, J lost 4 bases, and 20 bases lay in between. Per germline, CDR1 SGHAT and CDR2 FQNNGV. CDR3 length: 17 residues.